This T cell receptor (beta chain) originates from a study of shared clonotypes between healthy human individuals (dated by TCRdb to 2018 to 2021). As for the study more broadly: The cohort comprised a couple of women and three men aged 18 to 49 years. For each donor, CD4 naive and CD4 memory were each run on three plates, CD8 naive on two plates, and CD8 memory on one plate. The study deeply sequenced blood TCR repertoires of about 5 healthy adults to estimate repertoire size and the extent of clonotype sharing between individuals. Different laboratories and diverse techniques were used to prepare libraries and sequence TCR repertoires, to increase sequencing depth and limit assay-specific biases. Per donor, leukapheresis produced somewhere between about 0.9 and 9.5 billion PBMCs.

About this clone: The specificity of this receptor is unknown. No much larger clone is present one base from it, and per-base qualities are unavailable.

V sheds 9 bases and J sheds 0 bases, leaving 14 bases between their ends. The CDR3 holds 14 amino acids from the cysteine to the phenylalanine. The CDR3 DNA has 42 bases and is translated from base 1. The germline V gene supplies CDR1 MDHEN and CDR2 SYDVKM. CD8 naive samples consisted of CD45RO-negative cells that were positively selected for CCR7, yielding a CD45RA+CCR7+ population without TemRA cells. Healthy HIV-negative adults with no recently reported acute infections or vaccinations were included as donors. All donors were Caucasian adults living in Nashville, Tennessee, USA. After blood collection by leukapheresis, PBMCs were isolated using Ficoll-Histopaque density gradient centrifugation and then cryopreserved in the vapor phase of liquid nitrogen. Analytical flow cytometry was used to check the purity and quantity of every magnetically sorted T cell population. Genomic DNA was isolated from every sorted fraction and measured by UV absorbance on a Nanodrop 2000c.

Using the deep immunoSEQ assay, multiplex PCR amplified TCR CDR3 regions from genomic DNA. Extracted genomic DNA from each cell subset was spread evenly across all wells of several immunoSEQ 96-well plates, with each plate serving as a replicate. For sorted subsets, each replicate PCR was loaded with roughly 0.2 ug genomic DNA, equivalent to some 27,000 T cell genomes. Purified libraries were quantified with a Qubit 3.0 fluorometer, sized on a Bioanalyzer 2100, and re-quantified with the KAPA Library Quantification kit. Every immunoSEQ 96-well plate was sequenced on a dedicated single-read 150-cycle Illumina NextSeq 550 flow cell. In the paper's pipeline: Because only junctional sequences without quality scores were contained in the immunoSEQ output, filtering matching that applied to full-length reads could not be performed. To assign V/J genes and CDR3, sequences were annotated using PyIR, a Python wrapper for IgBLAST v1.9, with IMGT germline references. Reads with weak V/J assignments (E-value above 1e-6), missing CDR3, stop codons, out-of-frame junctions, or ambiguous translated residues were removed. V3J clonotypes were defined as sequences sharing the same inferred V gene, J gene, and CDR3 amino acid sequence. Percentage overlap between repertoires was computed as shared unique clonotypes divided by the size of the smaller repertoire. Repertoire richness was assessed with RTK rarefaction, the Chao1 estimator, and Recon v2.1 estimates of unobserved clonotypes. Generation probabilities for all TCRbeta clonotypes obtained by the gDNA method from a handful of donors were computed using OLGA. This is the immuneACCESS table as TCRdb keeps it, with only in-frame sequences that have V and J called. A part of the clones is gone; compared with another copy, unresolved V genes explain less than half, and the rest is unexplained. Clonal size and the V and J genes are those of that table, whereas D and trimming came from the DNA. The sample profile shows 1.5 million to 2.5 million clones; just under 95% of them were found once. The top ten clones comprise more than 0.95% of the sample.

Overall results and qualifications from the work: Clonotypes shared by all four sorted-subset donors showed higher generation probabilities than non-shared clonotypes. Rarefaction of sorted-subset datasets indicated incomplete sequencing despite the large sequencing depth. The small number of donors limited the genetic and exposure-history diversity represented. Pairwise subsampling indicated that sequencing depth was expected to affect the degree of clonotype sharing among donors. Sampling was restricted to blood, and TCR repertoires in tissue are likely to differ from TCR repertoires in blood. Sharing across a few donors was observed for roughly 5% of naive CD4, 3% to 3.5% of naive CD8, roughly 2.4% of memory CD4, and over 0.3% of memory CD8 clonotypes. Naive subsets generally had larger estimated clonotype richness than memory subsets.

The origin of this receptor is a man younger than 35 in good health. The chain joins TRBV28 to TRBJ1-1; tentative D gene TRBD1, with 5 bases matching. Sequenced: naive CD8+ T cells sorted from blood. The sample's cell subset or site label is to be understood as: CD45RA+CCR7+. The base sequence is TGTGCCAGTTACTGGGGGGACTTGAACACTGAAGCTTTCTTT. Translated, it reads CASYWGDLNTEAFF.